The rows below give T cell receptor beta chains drawn from one sample of a study of blood T cell repertoires in COVID-19. Here immunoSEQ multiplex PCR was the method, and the copy in TCRdb shows in-frame clones only, minus some. The data show fewer than 200,000 clones, approximately 84% seen once. The sequenced sample was peripheral blood. These receptors all stem from a middle-aged man who had recovered from COVID-19. CDR3s include the opening cysteine and the closing phenylalanine or tryptophan. A D gene is named only where the DNA matches it firmly. A row's size may be missing; if present it is once, few, many or a size class.

TRBJ2-2 - - TRBV7-2 TGTGCCAGCAGCTTAGAACAGGGAATCGGGGAGCTGTTTTTT CASSLEQGIGELFF
TRBJ2-7 - few TRBV27 - CASSFLAGETYEQYF
TRBJ2-1 TRBD2 - TRBV30 TGTGCCTGGAGCCCAACTAGCGGGAGGGCTGGGTCCTACAATGAGCAGTTCTTC CAWSPTSGRAGSYNEQFF
TRBJ2-7 - - TRBV5-4 TGTGCCAGCAGCTTGAGAGGTCCCAGAGGCCACGAGCAGTACTTC CASSLRGPRGHEQYF
TRBJ2-7 - - TRBV4-1 TGCGCCAGCAGCCAAGAAGGGGCTAGCGACAGCTCCTACGAGCAGTACTTC CASSQEGASDSSYEQYF
TRBJ2-7 TRBD2 - TRBV10-2 TGCGCCAGCAAGGCGAGCGGGGGTCCCTACGAGCAGTACTTC CASKASGGPYEQYF
TRBJ1-1 - once TRBV5-4 TGTGCCAGCAGCTTTGCGGGGTATCCTGAAGCTTTCTTT CASSFAGYPEAFF
TRBJ1-2 - - TRBV28 TGTGCCAGCAGTTTCCAGGGTGAGCTTCACACCTTC CASSFQGELHTF
TRBJ1-2 TRBD1 - TRBV6-5 TGTGCCAGCAGTCCGGGACAGGAAAGCTATGGCTACACCTTC CASSPGQESYGYTF
TRBJ2-3 TRBD1 once TRBV3-1/TRBV3-2 TGTGCCAGCAGCGGAACAGGGGGCTTAGGCACAGATACGCAGTATTTT CASSGTGGLGTDTQYF
TRBJ2-6 - once TRBV27 TGTGCCAGCAGTTTGCTCTTTAGCTCTGGGGCCAACGTCCTGACTTTC CASSLLFSSGANVLTF
TRBJ2-3 TRBD2 - TRBV19 TGTGCCAGTAGTTCACGGGGGGGCGGTACAGATACGCAGTATTTT CASSSRGGGTDTQYF
TRBJ2-7 - - TRBV11-2 TGTGCCAGCAGCTTACAGCGGAGGAGGTCCCCTTTTCCCTACGAGCAGTACTTC CASSLQRRRSPFPYEQYF
TRBJ1-5 - - TRBV19 TGTGCCAGCAATCCAAGGGACAAGAATCAGCCCCAGCATTTT CASNPRDKNQPQHF
TRBJ1-6 - few TRBV30 TGTGCCGCCACACAGGGTTTGAATTCACCCCTCCACTTT CAATQGLNSPLHF
TRBJ1-2 - once TRBV7-2 TGTGCCAGCAGCTACCAGACAGCGCAATGGTACTATGGCTACACCTTC CASSYQTAQWYYGYTF
TRBJ2-1 TRBD2 - TRBV28 TGTGCCAGCAGTTCCTCGGGACTAGTCGCTTTGTACTCCTACAATGAGCAGTTCTTC CASSSSGLVALYSYNEQFF
TRBJ1-1 - - TRBV7-8 TGTGCCAGCAGCTTAGGTCGGGGGAACACTGAAGCTTTCTTT CASSLGRGNTEAFF
TRBJ2-7 - - TRBV7-8 TGTGCCAGCAGCTCCCAGAAGGGGGGGATAGTTATACACGAGCAGTACTTC CASSSQKGGIVIHEQYF
TRBJ2-7 - - TRBV5-1 TGCGCCAGCAGCCCACCGGGGACATTCTACGAGCAGTACTTC CASSPPGTFYEQYF
TRBJ2-1 - - TRBV6-5 TGTGCCAGCAGTTACGCCCTAGACTTAAACAATGAGCAGTTCTTC CASSYALDLNNEQFF
TRBJ2-5 - - TRBV2 TGTGCCAGCAGGCCGGACCAAGAGACCCAGTACTTC CASRPDQETQYF
TRBJ1-2 - - TRBV4-3 TGCGCCAGCAGCGAACAGGGAAGAGCTAACTATGGCTACACCTTC CASSEQGRANYGYTF
TRBJ1-1 - - TRBV6-6 TGTGCCAGCGGCCATTCAAACACTGAAGCTTTCTTT CASGHSNTEAFF
TRBJ1-2 - - TRBV5-1 - CASSLVGRGSRNTF
TRBJ1-6 - - TRBV7-2 TGTGCCAGCAGCCTACAGGGAGAAGGTTCACCCCTCCACTTT CASSLQGEGSPLHF
TRBJ2-1 TRBD2 few TRBV29-1 TGCAGCGTTGAAGGCAGCGGGAGGGTTTCCTACAATGAGCAGTTCTTC CSVEGSGRVSYNEQFF